This T cell receptor (beta chain) came from a study of T cells in localized non-small cell lung cancer. Study results and limitations: Researchers found a median around 57 of the top 100 tumor clones in adjacent lung. Prolonged overall survival went with higher T cell density in the blood.

A word on this clone: Its antigen remains unidentified.

This CDR3 comprises 11 residues. The V and J ends lost 6 bases and 0 bases respectively, with 6 bases between them. Per germline, CDR1 SQVTM and CDR2 ANQGSEA. Using immunoSEQ multiplex PCR, the repertoire was profiled, and TCRdb retains in-frame clones only, with some absent. The sample contains about 33,000 clones, 80% of which appear only once. This rearrangement joins TRBV29-1 to TRBJ2-7, with D unresolved. The clonotype comes from a male donor aged 60 or older with stage III squamous cell lung carcinoma. This material consisted of peripheral blood, taken before any cancer treatment. The chain's CDR3 is CSVAYSYEQYF. The CDR3 DNA is TGCAGCGTGGCATACTCCTACGAGCAGTACTTC.